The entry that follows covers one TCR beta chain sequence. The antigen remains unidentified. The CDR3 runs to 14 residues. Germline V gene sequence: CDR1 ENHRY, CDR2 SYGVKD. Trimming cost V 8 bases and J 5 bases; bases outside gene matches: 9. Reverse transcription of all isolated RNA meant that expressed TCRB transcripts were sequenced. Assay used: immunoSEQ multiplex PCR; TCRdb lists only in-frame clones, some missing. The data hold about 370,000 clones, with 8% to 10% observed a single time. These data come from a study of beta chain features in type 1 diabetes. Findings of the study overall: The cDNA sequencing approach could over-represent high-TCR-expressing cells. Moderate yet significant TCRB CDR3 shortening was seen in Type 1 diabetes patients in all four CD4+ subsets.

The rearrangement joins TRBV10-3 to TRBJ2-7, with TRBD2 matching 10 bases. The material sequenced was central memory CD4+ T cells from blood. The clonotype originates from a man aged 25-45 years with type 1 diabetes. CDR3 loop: CAISSSGSTNEQYF. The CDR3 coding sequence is TGTGCCATCTCCTCTAGCGGGAGTACCAACGAGCAGTACTTC.